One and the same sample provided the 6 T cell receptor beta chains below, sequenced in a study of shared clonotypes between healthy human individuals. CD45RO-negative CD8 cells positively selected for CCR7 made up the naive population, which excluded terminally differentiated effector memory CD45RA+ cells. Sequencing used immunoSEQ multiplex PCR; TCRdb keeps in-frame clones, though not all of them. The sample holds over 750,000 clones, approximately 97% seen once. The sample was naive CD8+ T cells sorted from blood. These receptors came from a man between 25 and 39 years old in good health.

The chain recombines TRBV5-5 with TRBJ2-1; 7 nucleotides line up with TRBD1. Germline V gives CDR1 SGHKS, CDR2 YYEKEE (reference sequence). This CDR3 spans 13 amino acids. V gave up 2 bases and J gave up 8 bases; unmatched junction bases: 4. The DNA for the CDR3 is TGTGCCAGCAGCTTAACAGGGGTCGATGAGCAGTTCTTC. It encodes CASSLTGVDEQFF.

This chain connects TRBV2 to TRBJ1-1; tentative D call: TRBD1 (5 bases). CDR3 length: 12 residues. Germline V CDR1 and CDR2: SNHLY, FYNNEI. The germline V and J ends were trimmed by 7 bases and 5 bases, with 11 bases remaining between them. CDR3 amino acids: CASTDSRTEAFF. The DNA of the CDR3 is TGTGCCAGCACAGACAGCAGGACTGAAGCTTTCTTT. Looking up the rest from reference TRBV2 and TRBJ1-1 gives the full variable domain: EPEVTQTPSHQVTQMGQEVILRCVPISNHLYFYWYRQILGQKVEFLVSFYNNEISEKSEIFDDQFSVERPDGSNFTLKIRSTKLEDSAMYFCASTDSRTEAFFGQGTRLTVV.

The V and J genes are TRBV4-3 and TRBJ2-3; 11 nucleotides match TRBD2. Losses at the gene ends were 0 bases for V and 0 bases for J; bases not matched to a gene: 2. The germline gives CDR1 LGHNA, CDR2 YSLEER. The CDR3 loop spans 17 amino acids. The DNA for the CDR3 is TGCGCCAGCAGCCAAGATTGGACTAGCGGGAGCACAGATACGCAGTATTTT. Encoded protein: CASSQDWTSGSTDTQYF.

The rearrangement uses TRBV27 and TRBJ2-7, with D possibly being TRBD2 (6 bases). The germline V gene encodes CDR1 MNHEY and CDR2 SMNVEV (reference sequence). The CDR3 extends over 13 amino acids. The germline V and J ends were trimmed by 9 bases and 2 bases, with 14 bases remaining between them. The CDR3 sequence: CASSPGGTYEQYF. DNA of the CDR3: TGTGCCAGTAGCCCCGGAGGGACCTACGAGCAGTACTTC.

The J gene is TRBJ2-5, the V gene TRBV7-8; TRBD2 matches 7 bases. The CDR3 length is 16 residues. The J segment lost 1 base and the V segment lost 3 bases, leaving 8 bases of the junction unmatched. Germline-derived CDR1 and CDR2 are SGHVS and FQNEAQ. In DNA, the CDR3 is TGTGCCAGCAGCTTCTTCGCGGGAGACGCCCAAGAGACCCAGTACTTC. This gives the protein CASSFFAGDAQETQYF.

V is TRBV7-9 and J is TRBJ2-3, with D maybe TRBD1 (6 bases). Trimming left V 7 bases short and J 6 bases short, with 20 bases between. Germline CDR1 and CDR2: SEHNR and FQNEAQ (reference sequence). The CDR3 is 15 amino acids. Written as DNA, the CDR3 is TGTGCCAGCACCTCAGGGGCTGGGCCCAGCGATACGCAGTATTTT. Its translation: CASTSGAGPSDTQYF.